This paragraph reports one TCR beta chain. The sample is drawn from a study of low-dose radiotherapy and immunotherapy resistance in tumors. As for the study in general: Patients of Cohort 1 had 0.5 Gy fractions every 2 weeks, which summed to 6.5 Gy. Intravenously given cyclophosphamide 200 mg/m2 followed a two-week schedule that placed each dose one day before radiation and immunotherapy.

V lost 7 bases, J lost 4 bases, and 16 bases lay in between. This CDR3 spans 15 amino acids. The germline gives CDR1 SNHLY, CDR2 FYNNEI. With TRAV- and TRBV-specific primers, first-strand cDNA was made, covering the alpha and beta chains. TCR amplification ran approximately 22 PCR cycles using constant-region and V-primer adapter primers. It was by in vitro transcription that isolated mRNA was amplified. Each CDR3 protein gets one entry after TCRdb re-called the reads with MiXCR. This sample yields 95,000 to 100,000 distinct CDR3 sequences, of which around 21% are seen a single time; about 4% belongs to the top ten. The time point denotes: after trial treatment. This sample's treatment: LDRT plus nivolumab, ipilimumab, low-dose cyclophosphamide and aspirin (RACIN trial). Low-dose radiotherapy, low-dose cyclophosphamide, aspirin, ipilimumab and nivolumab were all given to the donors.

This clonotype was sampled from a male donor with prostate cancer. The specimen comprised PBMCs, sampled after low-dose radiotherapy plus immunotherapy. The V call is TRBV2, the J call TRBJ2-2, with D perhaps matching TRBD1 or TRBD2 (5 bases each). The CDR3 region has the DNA TGTGCCAGCAAGGGCAGGGAGCAAGGCACCGGGGAGCTGTTTTTT. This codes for CASKGREQGTGELFF. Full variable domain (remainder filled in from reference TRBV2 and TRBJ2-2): EPEVTQTPSHQVTQMGQEVILRCVPISNHLYFYWYRQILGQKVEFLVSFYNNEISEKSEIFDDQFSVERPDGSNFTLKIRSTKLEDSAMYFCASKGREQGTGELFFGEGSRLTVL.